These 12 T cell receptor beta chains were sequenced from one sample in a study of cytomegalovirus exposure and HLA in healthy donors. Vbeta (60) and Jbeta (13) primers were used in the PCR. Using immunoSEQ multiplex PCR, the repertoire was profiled, and TCRdb retains in-frame clones only, with some absent. The repertoire holds under 250,000 clones, with 80% to 90% as singletons. The material sequenced was PBMCs. The origin of the receptors is a girl aged 2 to 9 in good health and CMV-seronegative.

The J gene is TRBJ1-3, the V gene TRBV9; a possible D gene is TRBD1 (5 bases). CDR3 length equals 16 residues. From germline, CDR1 is SGDLS and CDR2 YYNGEE. Trimming removed 0 bases at V and 0 bases at J, with 10 bases between. This chain's CDR3 is CASSVDNRRSGNTIYF. In DNA, the CDR3 is TGTGCCAGCAGCGTAGACAACAGGCGCTCTGGAAACACCATATATTTT.

V gene TRBV6-1 combines with J gene TRBJ1-6, with D maybe TRBD1 (5 bases). Trimming removed 7 bases from V and 10 bases from J, with 11 bases in between. The CDR3 runs to 12 residues. Looked up from germline, CDR1 is MNHNS and CDR2 is SASEGT. This CDR3 is CASIAGRSPLHF. The CDR3 DNA reads TGTGCCAGCATTGCAGGGCGATCACCCCTCCACTTT.

The chain has TRBV7-2 and TRBJ2-7; the match to TRBD2 covers 11 bases. This CDR3 spans 15 amino acids. V lost 1 base, J lost 2 bases, and 1 base stayed unmatched. Germline CDR1 and CDR2: SGHTA and FQGNSA. The CDR3 nucleotides are TGTGCCAGCAGCTTAGGTAGCGGGGGGGCCTACGAGCAGTACTTC. Encoded protein: CASSLGSGGAYEQYF. Drawing the rest from reference TRBV7-2 and TRBJ2-7, the complete variable domain is GAGVSQSPSNKVTEKGKDVELRCDPISGHTALYWYRQSLGQGLEFLIYFQGNSAPDKSGLPSDRFSAERTGGSVSTLTIQRTQQEDSAVYLCASSLGSGGAYEQYFGPGTRLTVT.

The chain has TRBV7-2 and TRBJ2-3; 9 bases are shared with TRBD2. CDR1 SGHTA and CDR2 FQGNSA come from the germline V gene. V dropped 5 bases and J dropped 13; count of bases not matched to a gene: 13. This CDR3 has 14 amino acids. CDR3 sequence (DNA): TGTGCCAGCAGCGTAACGTGGGCGGCGGGGGGGGAGTATTTT. Translating it yields CASSVTWAAGGEYF.

This sequence joins TRBV18 and TRBJ2-3; no clear D gene. Trimming removed 1 base from V and 4 bases from J, with 9 bases in between. Germline V gene data show CDR1 as KGHSH and CDR2 as LQKENI. The CDR3 runs 14 residues. The CDR3 loop is CASSPQKSADTQYF. CDR3 coding DNA: TGTGCCAGCTCACCACAGAAGAGCGCAGATACGCAGTATTTT.

The chain uses TRBV11-2 and TRBJ1-1, with D possibly matching TRBD1 (6 bases). This CDR3 is built from 13 residues. CDR1 is SGHAT, CDR2 FQNNGV, per germline. V was trimmed by 2 bases and J by 7 bases, leaving 11 bases between them. The CDR3 DNA reads TGTGCCAGCAGCTTAACTACAGGGAATGAAGCTTTCTTT. Protein product: CASSLTTGNEAFF.

The rearrangement links TRBV6-5 to TRBJ2-1, with D possibly matching TRBD2 (5 bases). CDR3 length: 14 amino acids. Germline V CDR1 and CDR2: MNHEY, SVGAGI. Trimming removed 2 bases from V and 6 bases from J, with 11 bases in between. This chain's CDR3 is CASSYEGFSNEQFF. The CDR3 nucleotides read TGTGCCAGCAGTTACGAGGGATTTAGCAATGAGCAGTTCTTC.

The chain recombines TRBV6-5 with TRBJ2-5, with D perhaps TRBD2 (6 bases). Germline CDR1 reads MNHEY; CDR2 reads SVGAGI. The CDR3 runs 13 residues. Trimming cost V 5 bases and J 1 base, with 8 bases left between them. The CDR3, as DNA: TGTGCCAGCAGTGGGGACTTCCAAGAGACCCAGTACTTC. Protein: CASSGDFQETQYF.

For the CDR3, the DNA is TGCGCCAGCAGCCAAGCAGGGGGCAATTTTTACGAGCAGTACTTC. It specifies CASSQAGGNFYEQYF. J is TRBJ2-7 and V is TRBV4-1, with 8 positions matching TRBD1. This CDR3 is built from 15 residues. Unmatched junction bases numbered 6, after V lost 1 base and J lost 4 bases. Germline CDR1 is MGHRA and CDR2 is YSYEKL.

The gene calls are TRBV6-1 and TRBJ1-1; D is ambiguous. This CDR3 comprises 13 residues. The V end was cut by 2 bases, the J end by 6 bases, with 10 bases between. Germline CDR1 MNHNS, CDR2 SASEGT. The chain's CDR3 is CASSEPRGAEAFF. The CDR3 region has the DNA TGTGCCAGCAGTGAACCCAGAGGAGCTGAAGCTTTCTTT.

V gene TRBV6-1 combines with J gene TRBJ1-5; 7 bases map to TRBD1. The CDR3 is 15 amino acids. V was clipped by 2 bases and J by 7 bases; unmatched bases: 8. CDR1 is MNHNS, CDR2 SASEGT, per germline. CDR3: CASSEIGTAGQPQHF. CDR3 DNA sequence: TGTGCCAGCAGTGAAATCGGGACAGCGGGCCAGCCCCAGCATTTT.

The chain couples TRBV7-5 to TRBJ1-5; the table's D call, TRBD1, was not checked against the DNA. TRBV7-5 is recorded as a pseudogene. The CDR3 sequence is 16 residues long. CDR3 residues: CVRSLAGTGVNQPQHF. The CDR3 coding sequence is TGTGTCAGAAGCTTAGCGGGGACAGGTGTCAATCAGCCCCAGCATTTT.